This TCR beta chain is from a study of T-cell memory formation after mild COVID-19. This clonotype was seen more than once but under ten times. Germline loops: CDR1 SGHRS, CDR2 YFSETQ. CDR3 length equals 16 residues. V lost 2 bases, J lost 5 bases, and 19 bases lay in between. Each CDR3 protein is one row after TCRdb ran MiXCR on the 5' RACE reads. The sample has roughly 240,000 distinct CDR3 sequences; less than 20% are singletons. The sequencing input was PBMCs or a T cell subset sorted from them (not recorded which). The source of this sequence is an adult woman who had mild COVID-19 (a few samples of this study predate the infection). Cell type and time point are not known. The genes are TRBV5-1 and TRBJ2-5, with D unclear. The CDR3 DNA follows: TGCGCCAGCAGCTTCCGTACCGCCGACGTCCGGGAGACCCAGTACTTC. This translates into CASSFRTADVRETQYF. The variable domain in full, with the rest retrieved from reference TRBV5-1 and TRBJ2-5, is KAGVTQTPRYLIKTRGQQVTLSCSPISGHRSVSWYQQTPGQGLQFLFEYFSETQRNKGNFPGRFSGRQFSNSRSEMNVSTLELGDSALYLCASSFRTADVRETQYFGPGTRLLVL.